These T cell receptor beta chains were read from a single sample in a study of identical twins. A single record per CDR3 protein comes from TCRdb applying MiXCR to the 5' RACE reads. This sample has nearly 900,000 distinct CDR3 sequences; approximately 13% occur once, and the top ten carry around 1.5%. In addition, the sample was reused for a study of yellow fever vaccine responses in identical twins.

Sequencing was carried out using PBMCs. The receptors here all came from a woman between 18 and 29 years old in good health. Both conserved end residues are part of each CDR3. D genes are given only for firm matches. Clone size is shown for a subset of rows, as once, few, many or a class of expanded clone.

>many|TRBJ2-1|TRBV11-2|TRBD2
TGTGCCAGCAGCTTAGAAAAAGGGAGGGACCTCCTCTACAATGAGCAGTTCTTC
CASSLEKGRDLLYNEQFF
>NA|TRBJ2-5|TRBV29-1|NA
TGCAGCGTTGAAACCAGATTAATTAAGACCCAGTACTTC
CSVETRLIKTQYF
>many|TRBJ1-2|TRBV29-1|NA
TGCAGCGTTGGCGTTTTAAACTATGGCTACACCTTC
CSVGVLNYGYTF
>many|TRBJ1-5|TRBV9|TRBD1
TGTGCCAGCAGCACGGGACAGGGCTTTGGTCAGCCCCAGCATTTT
CASSTGQGFGQPQHF
>NA|TRBJ1-5|TRBV2|NA
TGTGCCAGCAGTGAGGTTGGACAGTCCAATCAGCCCCAGCATTTT
CASSEVGQSNQPQHF
>many|TRBJ1-5|TRBV5-5|NA
TGTGCCAGCAGCTTGGCTTGGGGCAATCAGCCCCAGCATTTT
CASSLAWGNQPQHF
>many|TRBJ2-5|TRBV20-1|NA
TGCAGTGCTCCTCAGACTGAAAACCAAGAGACCCAGTACTTC
CSAPQTENQETQYF
>few|TRBJ1-2|TRBV12-3/TRBV12-4|NA
TGTGCCAGCAGTTCCCCCCGATACGGCAACTATGGCTACACCTTC
CASSSPRYGNYGYTF
>few|TRBJ2-3|TRBV7-3|NA
TGTGCCAGCAGCTTTCAGGCAGGGGGGGCTCAATCCGATACGCAGTATTTT
CASSFQAGGAQSDTQYF
>few|TRBJ2-1|TRBV3-1|NA
TGTGCCAGCAGCCAAGCGAGGGTCTCCTACAATGAGCAGTTCTTC
CASSQARVSYNEQFF
>NA|TRBJ1-1|TRBV3-1|NA
TGTGCCAGCAGCCACCTCGGCCAGGGCACTGAAGCTTTCTTT
CASSHLGQGTEAFF
>NA|TRBJ1-5|TRBV3-1|NA
TGTGCCAGCAGCCAAGGGGTTATCCCAAATCAGCCCCAGCATTTT
CASSQGVIPNQPQHF
>few|TRBJ2-7|TRBV10-2|TRBD2
TGCGCCAGCACCTACCTAGCGGGAATCTCCGCGGACGAGCAGTACTTC
CASTYLAGISADEQYF
>NA|TRBJ2-1|TRBV7-9|NA
TGTGCCAGCAGCCTAGCCCCCGTCGATGAGCAGTTCTTC
CASSLAPVDEQFF
>few|TRBJ1-1|TRBV12-3/TRBV12-4|NA
TGTGCCACCTCCCGGGGGGCCACCAACACTGAAGCTTTCTTT
CATSRGATNTEAFF
>NA|TRBJ2-7|TRBV12-3/TRBV12-4|TRBD2
TGTGCCAGCAGTTTCGCCGGGGCTAGCGGGAGGGCCGAGCAGTACTTC
CASSFAGASGRAEQYF
>NA|TRBJ2-7|TRBV18|TRBD2
TGTGCCAGCTCATCGACGGGCCGACTAGCGGGAGCTTTGGAGCAGTACTTC
CASSSTGRLAGALEQYF
>few|TRBJ2-1|TRBV9|TRBD2
TGTGCCAGCAGCGACACTAGCGGGAGGTCCAATGAGCAGTTCTTC
CASSDTSGRSNEQFF
>few|TRBJ2-3|TRBV9|NA
TGTGCCAGCAGCGGATGGAGCCAGGGCACAGATACGCAGTATTTT
CASSGWSQGTDTQYF
>few|TRBJ2-5|TRBV11-3|NA
TGTGCCAGCAGCTTAGGTATTCGGGAGAAAGAGGAGACCCAGTACTTC
CASSLGIREKEETQYF
>many|TRBJ1-1|TRBV12-3/TRBV12-4|NA
TGTGCCAGCAGTTTGGAGGCAGTGAACACTGAAGCTTTCTTT
CASSLEAVNTEAFF
>few|TRBJ1-5|TRBV20-1|NA
TGCAGTGCTAGAGACCCCGGGGCGCATCAGCCCCAGCATTTT
CSARDPGAHQPQHF
>many|TRBJ2-1|TRBV11-1|TRBD2
TGTGCCAGCAGCTTACTTGCTCCCGGGGCTCGACTAGCGGGAGTTTACAATGAGCAGTTCTTC
CASSLLAPGARLAGVYNEQFF
>NA|TRBJ2-5|TRBV7-9|TRBD2
TGTGCCAGCGGTATCTGGGACTACCAACAAGAGACCCAGTACTTC
CASGIWDYQQETQYF
>NA|TRBJ2-3|TRBV20-1|NA
TGCAGTGCCGTTGCGGTAGGGGATACGCAGTATTTT
CSAVAVGDTQYF
>few|TRBJ1-6|TRBV5-1|TRBD1
TGCGCCAGCAGCTTGGGGGACAGGGGAGCCAGTAGTAATTCACCCCTCCACTTT
CASSLGDRGASSNSPLHF
>few|TRBJ2-1|TRBV6-1|TRBD2
TGTGCCAGCACCTCCGGGACTAGCGGCAAAAATGAGCAGTTCTTC
CASTSGTSGKNEQFF